The 29 T cell receptor beta chains reported below all come from one sample, sequenced in a study of T cell repertoires in cytomegalovirus infection. Their antigens are not known. TCRdb re-called the reads through MiXCR, storing one row per CDR3 protein. The sample lists approximately 260,000 distinct CDR3 sequences, about 20% occurring once. Sequencing was performed on cultured PBMCs, taken from culture after CMV antigen stimulation. These receptors were taken from a human donor in good health (CMV status not recorded). Some clones in this sample may be carry-over from other donors' samples.

This clonotype turned up a few times. V usage is TRBV4-1 and J usage is TRBJ1-1; the D is unclear. The CDR3 has 12 amino acids. Deletions cut 3 bases from V and 8 bases from J, with 10 bases between. Per germline, CDR1 MGHRA and CDR2 YSYEKL. The CDR3 bases are TGCGCCAGCAGCCAGGACTCCTTCGAAGCTTTCTTT. It encodes CASSQDSFEAFF.

This clonotype was detected only a few times. The chain carries TRBV2 and TRBJ2-3; D is uncertain. With 10 bases removed from V and 2 bases from J, the gap between germline ends came to 7 bases. The CDR3 is made up of 11 amino acids. Germline V gene lookup returns CDR1 SNHLY and CDR2 FYNNEI. The CDR3 region is CATSITDTQYF. The CDR3 nucleotides are TGTGCCACCTCAATCACAGATACGCAGTATTTT.

This chain uses TRBV29-1 with TRBJ2-1; D is ambiguous. CDR1 is SQVTM and CDR2 is ANQGSEA in the germline V gene. Deletions cut 0 bases from V and 6 bases from J, with 9 bases between. The CDR3 totals 13 residues. The CDR3, as DNA: TGCAGCGTTGAAGAGGCTAACTTCAATGAGCAGTTCTTC. This encodes CSVEEANFNEQFF.

This clonotype was seen a handful of times. The gene calls are TRBV14 and TRBJ2-3; D perhaps matches TRBD1 (5 bases). The V end lost 0 bases, the J end lost 4 bases, and 20 bases lay between the germline ends. Looked up from germline, CDR1 is SGHDN and CDR2 is FVKESK. The CDR3 is 18 amino acids. The CDR3 reads CASSQDPLGAAQPDTQYF. CDR3 coding DNA: TGTGCCAGCAGCCAAGATCCCCTTGGGGCGGCCCAACCAGATACGCAGTATTTT.

The CDR3 spells CASIAGRTEAFF. For the CDR3, the DNA is TGTGCCAGCATTGCGGGGCGAACTGAAGCTTTCTTT. The V call is TRBV2, the J call TRBJ1-1, with D maybe TRBD1 (5 bases). Germline V lookup: CDR1 SNHLY, CDR2 FYNNEI. V lost 7 bases to trimming and J lost 5 bases, with 11 bases between them. This CDR3 is built from 12 residues.

Ten or more counts support this clonotype. This rearrangement joins TRBV19 to TRBJ1-2; D remains ambiguous. There are 13 residues in the CDR3. Germline V gene sequence: CDR1 LNHDA, CDR2 SQIVND (reference sequence). V shed 7 bases and J shed 2 bases, with 11 bases lying between them. CDR3 bases: TGTGCCAGTACCCCGGACGGGAACTATGGCTACACCTTC. Its protein product is CASTPDGNYGYTF. The full variable domain, in which reference TRBV19 and TRBJ1-2 provide the parts outside the CDR3, is DGGITQSPKYLFRKEGQNVTLSCEQNLNHDAMYWYRQDPGQGLRLIYYSQIVNDFQKGDIAEGYSVSREKKESFPLTVTSAQKNPTAFYLCASTPDGNYGYTFGSGTRLTVV.

This clonotype came up many times. The chain uses TRBV7-2 and TRBJ2-2; D ambiguous. In germline, CDR1 is SGHTA, CDR2 FQGNSA. V was pared by 4 bases and J by 7 bases, with 16 bases between. This CDR3 is built from 15 residues. The CDR3 DNA sequence: TGTGCCAGCAGCTCAGCCTCGGGTGTAAGCGGGGAGCTGTTTTTT. Protein: CASSSASGVSGELFF. The complete variable domain, with remaining parts taken from reference TRBV7-2 and TRBJ2-2, reads GAGVSQSPSNKVTEKGKDVELRCDPISGHTALYWYRQSLGQGLEFLIYFQGNSAPDKSGLPSDRFSAERTGGSVSTLTIQRTQQEDSAVYLCASSSASGVSGELFFGEGSRLTVL.

This clonotype showed up many times. The chain combines TRBV12-3 or TRBV12-4 with TRBJ1-1, with a weak D call TRBD1 (6 bases). V gave up 11 bases and J gave up 1 base, with 14 bases separating them. CDR3 length: 13 amino acids. CDR3 region: CACTGIRNTEAFF. DNA for the CDR3: TGTGCCTGCACAGGGATTCGGAACACTGAAGCTTTCTTT.

This clonotype showed up just a few times. For the CDR3, the DNA is TGTGCCATCAGTGATTCCCCCCGTAGCGGGAGAGAGGAGACCCAGTACTTC. Protein sequence: CAISDSPRSGREETQYF. This chain connects TRBV10-3 to TRBJ2-5; TRBD2 matches 9 bases. J lost 5 bases, V lost 3 bases, and 13 bases had no gene match. The CDR3 is made up of 17 amino acids. CDR1 and CDR2 from the germline V gene are ENHRY and SYGVKD.

The chain couples TRBV7-9 to TRBJ1-2; TRBD1 agrees at 8 bases. The germline V gene encodes CDR1 SEHNR and CDR2 FQNEAQ (reference sequence). This CDR3 has 15 amino acids. Unmatched junction bases numbered 3, after V lost 3 bases and J lost 0 bases. The CDR3 loop is CASSFRTGSNYGYTF. For the CDR3, the DNA is TGTGCCAGCAGCTTTAGGACAGGGTCTAACTATGGCTACACCTTC.

The V call is TRBV20-1, the J call TRBJ2-3, with 8 bases that match TRBD2. The CDR3 loop spans 12 amino acids. Germline CDR1 and CDR2: DFQATT and SNEGSKA (reference sequence). V was pared by 3 bases and J by 8 bases, with 4 bases of the junction left unmatched. CDR3 DNA: TGCAGTGCTAGCCTCGCGGGAGGTACGCAGTATTTT. Protein sequence: CSASLAGGTQYF.

This clonotype was counted between two and nine times. V and J are TRBV7-2 and TRBJ1-1, with D possibly being TRBD1 (5 bases). V shed 2 bases and J shed 7 bases, with 17 bases lying between them. The CDR3 loop spans 15 amino acids. Looked up from germline, CDR1 is SGHTA and CDR2 is FQGNSA. The CDR3, as DNA: TGTGCCAGCAGCTTACTCCCAGGGAGAATTGGTGAAGCTTTCTTT. As protein: CASSLLPGRIGEAFF.

V is TRBV12-3 or TRBV12-4 and J is TRBJ1-2; TRBD1 might be the D (5 bases). The CDR3 spans 14 residues. The V and J ends lost 7 bases and 5 bases respectively, with 17 bases between them. The CDR3 bases are TGTGCCAGCAACTTAGGCAGGGTGGTGTATGGCTACACCTTC. The encoded protein is CASNLGRVVYGYTF.

J is TRBJ2-2 and V is TRBV20-1; 7 positions match TRBD2. CDR1 DFQATT and CDR2 SNEGSKA come from the germline V gene (reference sequence). Trimming removed 0 bases from V and 6 bases from J; junction bases left unmatched: 4. This CDR3 has 14 residues. CDR3 residues: CSAREPGGSGELFF. CDR3 nucleotide sequence: TGCAGTGCTAGAGAACCGGGAGGATCCGGGGAGCTGTTTTTT.

The chain employs TRBV18 and TRBJ2-7; maybe TRBD2 (5 bases). The germline V gene has CDR1 KGHSH and CDR2 LQKENI. The CDR3 is 13 amino acids. V was cut by 1 base and J by 5 bases, with 9 bases left in between. The CDR3 DNA reads TGTGCCAGCTCACCACTGGACTTAGACGAGCAGTACTTC. The encoded protein is CASSPLDLDEQYF. Drawing the rest from reference TRBV18 and TRBJ2-7, the complete variable domain is NAGVMQNPRHLVRRRGQEARLRCSPMKGHSHVYWYRQLPEEGLKFMVYLQKENIIDESGMPKERFSAEFPKEGPSILRIQQVVRGDSAAYFCASSPLDLDEQYFGPGTRLTVT.

This chain joins TRBV5-6 and TRBJ2-7; 8 nucleotides line up with TRBD2. V lost 0 bases and J lost 3; bases outside the gene matches: 2. Germline V lookup: CDR1 SGHDT, CDR2 YYEEEE. CDR3 length: 14 amino acids. The CDR3 protein is CASSLGGLVYEQYF. The CDR3 nucleotides read TGTGCCAGCAGCTTGGGGGGACTAGTCTACGAGCAGTACTTC.

J is TRBJ1-6 and V is TRBV5-8; 11 bases line up with TRBD1. This CDR3 has 15 residues. The J segment lost 10 bases and the V segment lost 6 bases, leaving 9 bases of the junction unmatched. The germline CDR1 and CDR2 sequences are SGHTS and YDEGEE. The CDR3 loop is CASNLMGQGGSPLHF. The CDR3 nucleotides are TGTGCCAGCAACCTGATGGGACAGGGGGGATCACCCCTCCACTTT. Together with reference TRBV5-8 and TRBJ1-6, the CDR3 gives the full variable domain: EAGVTQSPTHLIKTRGQQATLRCSPISGHTSVYWYQQALGLGLQFLLWYDEGEERNRGNFPPRFSGRQFPNYSSELNVNALELEDSALYLCASNLMGQGGSPLHFGNGTRLTVT.

The chain recombines TRBV19 with TRBJ2-7, with 16 bases lining up with TRBD2. The V gene end was trimmed by 8 bases and the J gene end by 12 bases; junction bases not matched to a gene: 10. The CDR3 length is 14 residues. Germline values: CDR1 LNHDA, CDR2 SQIVND (reference sequence). The CDR3 loop is CASDSGTSGRAMYF. The CDR3 bases are TGTGCCAGTGACTCCGGGACTAGCGGGAGGGCCATGTACTTC.

The gene calls are TRBV11-2 and TRBJ1-5; 7 nucleotides line up with TRBD1. V was pared by 0 bases and J by 5 bases, with 1 base of the junction left unmatched. CDR3 length: 14 amino acids. The V gene's germline CDR1 is SGHAT and CDR2 FQNNGV. In DNA, the CDR3 is TGTGCCAGCAGCTTAGACCAGGGGGATCAGCCCCAGCATTTT. Residues: CASSLDQGDQPQHF.

The chain links TRBV19 to TRBJ1-2, with D hard to call. CDR1 and CDR2 from the germline V gene are LNHDA and SQIVND (reference sequence). The CDR3 spans 13 residues. V lost 1 base and J lost 5, with 8 bases in between. The CDR3 DNA reads as TGTGCCAGTAGTATAGCCGGGCCGTATGGCTACACCTTC. It specifies CASSIAGPYGYTF. The whole variable domain, filled in from reference TRBV19 and TRBJ1-2, reads DGGITQSPKYLFRKEGQNVTLSCEQNLNHDAMYWYRQDPGQGLRLIYYSQIVNDFQKGDIAEGYSVSREKKESFPLTVTSAQKNPTAFYLCASSIAGPYGYTFGSGTRLTVV.

This clonotype was seen a few times. The chain recombines TRBV15 with TRBJ2-7, with a possible D match to TRBD1 (5 bases). V was trimmed by 4 bases and J by 1 base, leaving 14 bases between them. CDR1 LNHNV and CDR2 YYDKDF come from the germline V gene (reference sequence). The CDR3 contains 15 residues. The CDR3 bases are TGTGCCACCAGCACCCCGTCCACAGGATCCTACGAGCAGTACTTC. It encodes CATSTPSTGSYEQYF.

The CDR3 DNA is TGTGCCAGCAGCGTCCCCCCCGGGCTGGGGAACACTGAAGCTTTCTTT. Protein sequence: CASSVPPGLGNTEAFF. The V and J genes are TRBV9 and TRBJ1-1; D is ambiguous. Between the trimmed V and J ends, which lost 2 bases and 1 base, there was a span of 15 bases. The CDR3 consists of 16 residues. CDR1 is SGDLS and CDR2 is YYNGEE in the germline V gene.

This clonotype came up a few times. The chain is built from TRBV4-1 and TRBJ2-7; a possible D gene is TRBD1 (5 bases). Germline V gene data show CDR1 as MGHRA and CDR2 as YSYEKL. This CDR3 comprises 15 residues. Trimming pared 0 bases from V and 0 bases from J, leaving 9 bases between. CDR3 region: CASSQDQTASYEQYF. The CDR3 DNA follows: TGCGCCAGCAGCCAAGATCAGACAGCCTCCTACGAGCAGTACTTC.

The chain has TRBV12-3 or TRBV12-4 and TRBJ2-1; 10 positions agree with TRBD2. The CDR3 spans 16 residues. The J segment lost 7 bases and the V segment lost 6 bases, leaving 12 bases of the junction unmatched. CDR3 DNA: TGTGCCAGCAGCCAAAGCGGGAGGGCCGTTTCGAATGAGCAGTTCTTC. Amino acid sequence: CASSQSGRAVSNEQFF.

This clonotype has more than one count but fewer than ten. The chain couples TRBV6-2 or TRBV6-3 to TRBJ2-5; TRBD1 is a possible D gene (6 bases). The CDR3 has 14 amino acids. Germline V gene sequence: CDR1 MNHEY, CDR2 SVGEGT. Trimming shortened V by 6 bases and J by 1 base, and 12 bases separated the two germline ends. The CDR3 DNA follows: TGTGCCAGCAGGGATAGACAGGTCCAAGAGACCCAGTACTTC. This sequence encodes CASRDRQVQETQYF.

In its sample, this clonotype was seen a few times. DNA for the CDR3: TGTGCCAGTAGAAGACGACAGGGTAAATATAGCAATCAGCCCCAGCATTTT. Translation gives CASRRRQGKYSNQPQHF. This sequence joins TRBV19 and TRBJ1-5; 7 nucleotides agree with TRBD1. With V trimmed by 6 bases and J by 0 bases, 11 bases remained unmatched. Germline-derived CDR1 and CDR2 are LNHDA and SQIVND (reference sequence). The length of the CDR3 is 17 residues. The variable domain in full, completed from reference TRBV19 and TRBJ1-5, reads DGGITQSPKYLFRKEGQNVTLSCEQNLNHDAMYWYRQDPGQGLRLIYYSQIVNDFQKGDIAEGYSVSREKKESFPLTVTSAQKNPTAFYLCASRRRQGKYSNQPQHFGDGTRLSIL.

The CDR3 region is CASSPLGQRANYGYTF. Here the CDR3 DNA reads TGTGCCAGCAGCCCCCTCGGTCAGAGAGCCAACTATGGCTACACCTTC. The J gene is TRBJ1-2, the V gene TRBV7-2; D remains ambiguous. Germline V gene sequence: CDR1 SGHTA, CDR2 FQGNSA. The CDR3 consists of 16 residues. The ends were cut back, 5 bases at V and 2 bases at J, with 18 bases in the middle.

The J gene is TRBJ1-2, the V gene TRBV7-2, with D uncertain. The V end lost 2 bases, the J end lost 0 bases, and 10 bases lay between the germline ends. Germline loops: CDR1 SGHTA, CDR2 FQGNSA. The CDR3 extends over 15 amino acids. CDR3 protein: CASSLSRAANYGYTF. The DNA of the CDR3 is TGTGCCAGCAGCTTAAGCCGAGCTGCTAACTATGGCTACACCTTC.

V is TRBV2 and J is TRBJ2-7; D gene uncertain. This CDR3 has 13 amino acids. V shed 3 bases and J shed 6 bases, with 12 bases lying between them. The germline V gene has CDR1 SNHLY and CDR2 FYNNEI. The CDR3 DNA is TGTGCCAGCAGTGAGGTCCCACGTGGCGAGCAGTACGTC. Translated, it gives CASSEVPRGEQYV.